This T cell receptor (beta chain) was sequenced during a study of T cell therapy product for transplant patients (dated by TCRdb to between 2018 and 2020). As for the study more broadly: In Berlin, Germany, the wider healthy donor group was made up of 19 individuals (approximately ten male and 9 female) aged 25 to 81 years. The study developed a next-generation autologous adoptive antiviral T-cell product for immunosuppressed solid organ transplant patients, using CMV as the model virus. TCRbeta repertoire analysis of rapamycin-treated and untreated products involved n = 3 healthy donors. The expansion media were supplemented either with IL-7 and IL-15 at about 9.6 ng/ml or, alternatively, with IL-2 at 50 U/ml. To assess clonal composition, the researchers compared the TCRbeta repertoires of CMV-specific T-cell products that were either rapamycin-treated or untreated, with both kinds coming from the same donors.

Study-wide findings and limitations: Paired products from the same donor shared many clones, whereas repertoires from different donors showed no overlap. Compared with untreated products, rapamycin-treated products had a more diverse, less clonal TCRbeta repertoire and more distinct clones. It was suggested by the authors that the increased clonal diversity in Rapa-TCPs may reflect survival of low-frequency clones and preferential expansion of central memory T cells. In untreated products the top 10 clones covered around nine tenths of the repertoire, compared with 55% to 80% in rapamycin-treated products.

Following the paper, the name given to this specimen means: roughly 22 nM rapamycin added during CMV-specific T-cell product expansion (Rapa-TCP). Decoded using the paper, the sample label gives: CMVpp65/IE-1-reactive T cells enriched by IFNgamma capture and expanded in vitro. PBMCs were stimulated for about six hours with overlapping CMV pp65 and IE-1 peptide pools, with each pool at about 0.53 ug/ml. IFNgamma-producing CMV-stimulated cells were positively selected with the IFNgamma Secretion Assay-Cell Enrichment and Detection Kit (Miltenyi Biotec). Enriched IFNgamma+ cells were cultured with irradiated autologous feeders plus either IL-7/IL-15 or IL-2 for approximately 20 days. To provide enough cells for different cell sorting steps, buffy coats were used from about 15% of the 19 healthy donors. Biocoll density gradient centrifugation was the method used to isolate peripheral blood mononuclear cells. Healthy donor buffy coats were obtained from DRK.

After genomic DNA was extracted with an AllPrep DNA/RNA Kit, the TCRbeta CDR3 regions were amplified using the immunoSEQ hsTCRb Kit. Per the authors' processing: In-frame CDR3 nucleotide sequences without stop codons were defined as productive rearrangements and were analyzed in immunoSEQ Analyzer 3.0. Sample overlap was measured using the Morisita index, while clonality was calculated from productive entropy normalized to the number of productive rearrangements. TCRdb took over this immuneACCESS table, retaining in-frame rearrangements with V and J assigned. Such tables are incomplete; in checked studies, under half of the missing clones stem from an unresolved V gene, and the remainder is unexplained. That table is the source of V, J and clone size, and D and trimming were worked out from the DNA. For this sample the table gives a few hundred clones, of which 50% to 75% were detected only once. Of the sample, about 89% is held by the ten largest clones.

V is pruned by 5 bases and J by 7 bases, leaving 6 bases of the junction without a gene match. CDR1 MNHEY and CDR2 SVGAGI are derived from the germline V gene. The CDR3 spans 15 residues, from the cysteine through the phenylalanine. The CDR3 DNA has 45 bases and is translated from base 1. Notes on this clone: No cognate antigen has been identified for it. No much larger clonotype is one base removed from it; base qualities were not supplied.

This clonotype was obtained from an adult in good health. Sequences were obtained from a sorted cell population cultured from PBMCs. The V gene is TRBV6-5 and the J gene is TRBJ2-2; 11 middle bases align to TRBD1. The CDR3 corresponds to CASSHPGQGDGELFF. The sequence in DNA is TGTGCCAGCAGTCATCCGGGACAGGGGGACGGGGAGCTGTTTTTT.